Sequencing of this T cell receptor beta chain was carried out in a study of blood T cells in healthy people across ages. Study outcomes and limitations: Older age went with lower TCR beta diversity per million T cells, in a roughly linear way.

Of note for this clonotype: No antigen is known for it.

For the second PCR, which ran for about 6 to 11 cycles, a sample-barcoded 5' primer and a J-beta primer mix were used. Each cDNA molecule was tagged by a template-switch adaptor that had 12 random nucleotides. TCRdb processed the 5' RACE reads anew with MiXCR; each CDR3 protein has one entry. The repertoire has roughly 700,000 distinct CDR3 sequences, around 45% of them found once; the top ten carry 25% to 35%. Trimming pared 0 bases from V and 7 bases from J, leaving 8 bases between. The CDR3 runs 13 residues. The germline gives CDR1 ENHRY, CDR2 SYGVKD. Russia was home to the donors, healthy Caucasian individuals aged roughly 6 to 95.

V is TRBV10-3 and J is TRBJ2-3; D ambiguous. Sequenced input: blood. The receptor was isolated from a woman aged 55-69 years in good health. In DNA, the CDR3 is TGTGCCATCAGTGAGTCGACTGAAAATACGCAGTATTTT. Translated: CAISESTENTQYF.